The entry below describes one T cell receptor (beta chain). This clonotype showed up many times. It lacks a known antigen. No much larger clone is present one base from it, and per-base qualities are unavailable. Ophthalmopathy patients had moderately to severely active disease, with a Clinical Activity Score of 3 or more, a NOSPECS grade of 4 or more, and a disease duration of less than 3 months. The study excluded patients with uncontrolled infections, other autoimmune diseases, pregnancy or lactation. Diagnoses were established on the basis of clinical symptoms, serum thyroxine and TRAb, thyroid ultrasound, and orbital computed tomography. PBMCs were isolated from more than 8 ml of fresh peripheral blood by Ficoll-Paque density gradient centrifugation. Trizol reagent was used to extract total RNA, and RNA quality was then checked on an Agilent 2100 Bioanalyzer. This sample is drawn from a study of T cells in Graves' hyperthyroidism and ophthalmopathy (dated by TCRdb to the late 2010s). About the study as a whole: Peripheral blood samples were taken at initial diagnosis, before any treatment was given. The paper describes TCR Vbeta CDR3 sequencing of 120 to 150 peripheral blood samples, made up of around 41 ophthalmopathy patients, roughly 72 hyperthyroidism patients and 17 progressor patients. Thyroid tissue and blood T-cell repertoires from roughly six Graves' hyperthyroidism patients were also compared in the study. The roughly 91 discovery patients were randomly split 7:3 into training and test sets. Prospective prediction of ophthalmopathy was tested in an independent validation cohort consisting of under 20 hyperthyroidism patients and approximately 16 patients who later progressed to ophthalmopathy. Following sampling, methimazole starting at 30 mg daily was given to hyperthyroidism patients, and high-dose intravenous methylprednisolone was given to ophthalmopathy patients. TCR V-J signatures able to tell the groups apart were searched for in a discovery cohort of 95 to 100 patients, of whom over 40 had Graves' ophthalmopathy and more than 55 had stable Graves' hyperthyroidism.

Overall results and qualifications from the work: A 13 V-J signature model separated ophthalmopathy from stable hyperthyroidism, with nearly 90% sensitivity and about 81% specificity in cross-validation and 80%/75% in testing. In validation, the model predicted progression to ophthalmopathy a median of roughly 6.1 months before onset, with over 60% sensitivity and 72.22% specificity. No statistical method was used to fix the sample size in advance, and group allocation was not hidden from the investigators. Blood samples also contained most of the expanded thyroid clonotypes (frequency above 0.001), which suggests that blood repertoires may reflect thyroid immune responses.

The TCR beta CDR3 regions were amplified from RNA transcripts. A first-round RT-PCR of the TCR CDR3 used the HTBI primer set with the Qiagen OneStep RT-PCR kit. Libraries were constructed in a second round of multiplex PCR, after which size selection and purification were carried out. Sequencing of the libraries was done on an Illumina HiSeq2000 using paired-end 100 bp reads. The authors processed their data as follows. Raw data were processed with SOAPnuke, discarding reads with adapters, uncalled bases, mean Phred below 15, or no exact constant-primer or identifier match. High-quality paired reads were merged using COPE v1.2.5, and each unique nucleotide sequence was defined as a clonotype. MiTCR v1.1 was used to align the clonotypes against IMGT TRBV, TRBD and TRBJ reference segments. Only V-J combinations with frequency above 0.0001, covering 99% to 99.2% of repertoires, were analysed. A TCS score was defined as the ratio between F50 (clonal expansion) and ExV (chaos), using BLOSUM62-based TCRdist between CDR3 peptides within each V-J. Welch's t-statistics and random forest reduced just over 500 V-J features to around 14, which were used in a naive Bayes classifier (R e1071). Using fastp at Q25 and MiXCR, TCRdb reprocessed the public reads and kept productive beta chains. One record per CDR3 amino acid sequence lists the most common genes and DNA. In this record, the V and J calls reflect TCRdb's handling and not the investigators' own analysis. For this sample there are over 450,000 distinct CDR3 sequences; approximately 17% appear just once. The leading ten clones occupy 17% of the sample.

The cysteine opens and the phenylalanine closes a CDR3 of 13 amino acids. The sequence is cut down to CDR3 DNA, 39 bases in frame from base 1. Based on the germline V gene, the CDR1 and CDR2 sequences are MDHEN and SYDVKM. V loses 5 bases, J loses 4 bases, and the germline ends lie 12 bases apart. The receptor's source is a woman younger than 35 with Graves' ophthalmopathy. In this chain, TRBV28 is recombined with TRBJ2-7, with no confidently assigned D gene. Sequenced: blood. The nucleotide sequence is TGTGCCAGCAGTCCGTCTCTGCAGTACGAGCAGTACTTC. Its product reads: CASSPSLQYEQYF.